This TCR beta chain emerged from a study of blood T cell repertoires in COVID-19. About the study: Samples taken during acute and convalescent COVID-19 were collected in the United States, Italy and Spain. PBMCs, B-cell-depleted T cells, or T cells provided the cDNA or gDNA that made up the material.

Authors' analysis steps: For nucleated cells, counts were estimated from reference gene primer amplification. The assay was immunoSEQ multiplex PCR, and TCRdb's table has in-frame clones only and misses some. The V and J calls and clone size are taken from that table; D and trimming were inferred from the DNA. The sample comprises fewer than 300,000 clones, approximately 90% of which are singletons, and around 0.8% rests with the top ten. The germline gives CDR1 MDHEN, CDR2 SYDVKM. Unmatched junction bases numbered 11, after V lost 3 bases and J lost 10 bases. This CDR3 is built from 15 residues. The specimen sequenced was peripheral blood. V usage is TRBV28 and J usage is TRBJ2-3, with 9 bases matching TRBD2. The source of this sequence is a man in his thirties or forties with acute or convalescent COVID-19. CDR3 coding DNA: TGTGCCAGCAGTTTTACGGGCGGGAGGGTTGGAGCGCAGTATTTT. Translated: CASSFTGGRVGAQYF.